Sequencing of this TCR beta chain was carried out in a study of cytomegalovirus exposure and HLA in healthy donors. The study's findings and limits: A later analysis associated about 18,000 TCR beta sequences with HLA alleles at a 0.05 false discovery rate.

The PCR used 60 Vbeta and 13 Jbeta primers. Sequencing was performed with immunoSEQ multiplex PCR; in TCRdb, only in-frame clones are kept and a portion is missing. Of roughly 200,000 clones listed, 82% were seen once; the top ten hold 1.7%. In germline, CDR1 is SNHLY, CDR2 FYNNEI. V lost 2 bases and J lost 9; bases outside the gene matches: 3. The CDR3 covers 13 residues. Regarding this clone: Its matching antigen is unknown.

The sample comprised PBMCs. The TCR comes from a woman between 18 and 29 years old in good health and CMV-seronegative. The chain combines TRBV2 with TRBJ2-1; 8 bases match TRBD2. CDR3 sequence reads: CASSELAGPEQFF. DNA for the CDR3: TGTGCCAGCAGTGAACTAGCGGGTCCTGAGCAGTTCTTC.